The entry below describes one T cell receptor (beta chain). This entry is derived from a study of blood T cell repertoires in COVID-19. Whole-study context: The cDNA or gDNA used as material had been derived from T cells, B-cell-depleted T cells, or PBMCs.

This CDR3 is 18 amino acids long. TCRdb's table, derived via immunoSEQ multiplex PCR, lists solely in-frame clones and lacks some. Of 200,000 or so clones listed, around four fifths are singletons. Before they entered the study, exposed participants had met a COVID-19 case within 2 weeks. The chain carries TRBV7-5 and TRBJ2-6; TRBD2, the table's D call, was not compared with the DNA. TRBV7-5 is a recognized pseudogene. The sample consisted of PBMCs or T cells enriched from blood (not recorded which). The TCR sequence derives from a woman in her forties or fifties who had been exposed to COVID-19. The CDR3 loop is CVRSHPGGGTRGANVLTF. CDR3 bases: TGTGTCAGAAGTCATCCGGGGGGAGGGACCCGCGGGGCCAACGTCCTGACTTTC.